This T cell receptor (beta chain) was profiled in a study of T cell changes during pregnancy in multiple sclerosis. Sequencing used immunoSEQ multiplex PCR; TCRdb keeps in-frame clones, though not all of them. The sample carries approximately 83,000 clones, approximately 92% recorded once. This CDR3 region has 15 residues. Per germline, CDR1 LGHNT and CDR2 FRNRAP. After removal of 3 bases from V and 4 bases from J, the junction contained 5 bases not matched to a gene. The chain joins TRBV12-5 to TRBJ1-2; 10 nucleotides align to TRBD1. This sample comprised peripheral blood, obtained in the first trimester of pregnancy. The receptor was derived from a female donor with multiple sclerosis, enrolled in a pregnancy study. The CDR3 protein is CASGLGTGVFYGYTF. The CDR3 DNA follows: TGTGCTAGTGGTTTAGGGACAGGGGTCTTCTATGGCTACACCTTC.